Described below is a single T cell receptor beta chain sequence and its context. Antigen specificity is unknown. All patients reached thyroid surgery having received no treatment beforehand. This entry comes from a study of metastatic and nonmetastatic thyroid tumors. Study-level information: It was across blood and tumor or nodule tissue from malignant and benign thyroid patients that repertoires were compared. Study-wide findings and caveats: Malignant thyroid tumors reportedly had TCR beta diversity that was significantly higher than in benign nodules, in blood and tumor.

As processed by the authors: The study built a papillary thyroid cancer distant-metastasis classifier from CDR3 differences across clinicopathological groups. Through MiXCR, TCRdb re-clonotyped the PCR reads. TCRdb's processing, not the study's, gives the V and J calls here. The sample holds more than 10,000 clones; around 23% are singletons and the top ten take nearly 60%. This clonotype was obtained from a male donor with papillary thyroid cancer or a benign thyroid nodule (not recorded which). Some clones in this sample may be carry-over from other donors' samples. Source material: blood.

The chain's CDR3 is CASSGNSGGTYEQYF. CDR3 DNA sequence: TGTGCCAGCAGTGGAAATAGCGGGGGAACCTACGAGCAGTACTTC. The chain couples TRBV2 to TRBJ2-7, with TRBD2 matching 9 bases. Germline values: CDR1 SNHLY, CDR2 FYNNEI. After removal of 4 bases from V and 2 bases from J, the junction contained 6 bases not matched to a gene. CDR3 length: 15 residues.